This TCR beta chain was identified during a study of blood T cell repertoires in COVID-19. Overall study: Acute-phase and convalescent COVID-19 samples originated in the United States, Italy and Spain. From T cells, B-cell-depleted T cells, or PBMCs came the material, which was cDNA or gDNA.

The V and J ends lost 4 bases and 9 bases, in that order; junction bases with no gene match: 16. The CDR3 totals 18 residues. Sequenced by immunoSEQ multiplex PCR; TCRdb stores in-frame clones only, minus some. The table has 95,000 to 120,000 clones, 55% to 75% seen once. The receptor comes from a woman aged 40 to 50 with acute or convalescent COVID-19. The specimen sequenced was peripheral blood. The chain is built from TRBV5-3 and TRBJ2-1, with 13 bases aligning to TRBD2. TRBV5-3 counts as an open reading frame of uncertain function. In DNA, the CDR3 is TGTGCCAGAAGCCTTACTAGCGGGGGGGCCCGGGAGGACGGTGAGCAGTTCTTC. This codes for CARSLTSGGAREDGEQFF.